The 17 T cell receptor beta chains listed next were all sequenced from one sample in a study of vaccination effects on CD4 cells after COVID-19. Some clones are missing from TCRdb's copy, which holds only in-frame ones; the method was immunoSEQ multiplex PCR. The table has around 30,000 clones, roughly 74% seen once. ViraFEST expansion of antigen-specific CD4+ T cells with viral peptide pools preceded sequencing. Scientists isolated CD4+ T cells after a roughly ten-day culture period ended. The cohort was immunized with two doses of either the BNT162b2 or mRNA-1273 vaccine. These receptors are not linked to any known antigen. The sample in question was CD4+ T cells from PBMCs cultured with HCoV-OC43 spike peptides, obtained after COVID-19 vaccination. Subset indicated: HCoV-OC43 spike overlapping peptide pool stimulation. Every receptor here comes from a human donor who received a COVID-19 vaccine.

The chain couples TRBV5-4 to TRBJ2-7; 13 positions agree with TRBD2. In germline, CDR1 is SGHNT, CDR2 YYREEE (reference sequence). V trimming: 3 bases; J trimming: 3 bases; junction bases outside the gene matches: 6. The CDR3 runs to 16 residues. This chain's CDR3 is CASSSPGLAGLYEQYF. The CDR3 DNA is TGTGCCAGCAGCTCCCCGGGACTAGCGGGGCTCTACGAGCAGTACTTC.

This clone was counted once. V gene TRBV29-1 combines with J gene TRBJ1-4; TRBD1 aligns across 12 bases. The CDR3 is made up of 14 amino acids. The germline CDR1 and CDR2 sequences are SQVTM and ANQGSEA. V gave up 6 bases and J gave up 8 bases; unmatched junction bases: 7. The CDR3 here is CSVVPGTGGEKLFF. CDR3 DNA sequence: TGCAGCGTCGTCCCCGGGACAGGGGGCGAAAAACTGTTTTTT.

The genes are TRBV12-3 or TRBV12-4 and TRBJ1-4, with unresolved D. Trimming cost V 4 bases and J 3 bases, with 3 bases left between them. CDR3 length: 12 residues. The CDR3 region is CASSWANEKLFF. The CDR3 DNA reads as TGTGCCAGCAGTTGGGCTAATGAAAAACTGTTTTTT.

This clone was seen only once. The gene calls are TRBV10-2 and TRBJ1-2, with a possible D match to TRBD1 (6 bases). Trimming removed 4 bases from V and 0 bases from J, with 6 bases in between. The CDR3 is 13 amino acids. CDR1 WSHSY and CDR2 SAAADI come from the germline V gene. DNA for the CDR3: TGCGCCAGCAGTGGACAGGCTAACTATGGCTACACCTTC. Its translation is CASSGQANYGYTF.

V and J are TRBV10-1 and TRBJ2-3; 7 positions agree with TRBD1. V shed 6 bases, J shed 4 bases, and the junction held 13 bases outside the gene matches. The CDR3 sequence is 16 residues long. The germline V gene has CDR1 WNHNN and CDR2 SYGVQD (reference sequence). CDR3 residues: CASRPDRPISSDTQYF. In nucleotides, the CDR3 is TGCGCCAGCAGGCCGGACAGGCCTATTTCTTCAGATACGCAGTATTTT.

V is TRBV27 and J is TRBJ2-7; D tentatively fits TRBD1 or TRBD2 (5 bases each). Trimming took 3 bases from V and 2 from J, leaving 8 bases between them. The germline gives CDR1 MNHEY, CDR2 SMNVEV (reference sequence). The CDR3 spans 13 residues. CDR3 residues: CASSFRGPYEQYF. The CDR3 DNA reads TGTGCCAGCAGTTTCCGGGGACCCTACGAGCAGTACTTC.

This clone was recorded a few times. V usage is TRBV3-1 (or the pseudogene TRBV3-2) and J usage is TRBJ1-3, with D tentatively TRBD1 (6 bases). CDR1 is LGHDT and CDR2 is YNNKEL in the germline V gene (reference sequence). The V gene lost 2 bases and the J gene lost 0 bases, with 11 bases spanning the gap. This CDR3 is 16 amino acids long. CDR3 sequence: CASSQFQGISGNTIYF. As DNA, the CDR3 is TGTGCCAGCAGCCAATTTCAGGGGATCTCTGGAAACACCATATATTTT.

This clone occurred a few times. This sequence joins TRBV7-9 and TRBJ2-7; D unclear. With 1 base removed from V and 6 bases from J, the gap between germline ends came to 10 bases. This CDR3 comprises 13 residues. Germline lookup yields CDR1 SEHNR and CDR2 FQNEAQ (reference sequence). CDR3 protein: CASSLDLGSEQYF. CDR3 sequence (DNA): TGTGCCAGCAGCTTAGATTTAGGGTCCGAGCAGTACTTC.

This chain links TRBV7-7 with TRBJ2-5; 8 nucleotides match TRBD2. This CDR3 is built from 16 residues. The V gene end was trimmed by 1 base and the J gene end by 4 bases; junction bases not matched to a gene: 8. Germline V gives CDR1 SSHAT, CDR2 FNYEAQ (reference sequence). CDR3 sequence: CASSLGSGSVGETQYF. CDR3 nucleotide sequence: TGTGCCAGCAGCTTAGGAAGCGGGAGTGTAGGAGAGACCCAGTACTTC.

This clone was observed once. Here the CDR3 reads CASRPLVVDTQYF. The CDR3 nucleotides read TGTGCCAGCAGACCCCTAGTAGTAGATACGCAGTATTTT. The chain employs TRBV12-3 or TRBV12-4 and TRBJ2-3; D uncertain. V was trimmed by 6 bases and J by 5 bases, leaving 12 bases between them. This CDR3 region has 13 residues.

The gene calls are TRBV19 and TRBJ2-3; D may be TRBD2 (7 bases). The CDR3 is 18 amino acids. The germline V gene has CDR1 LNHDA and CDR2 SQIVND (reference sequence). V lost 4 bases to trimming and J lost 0 bases, with 20 bases between them. CDR3 coding DNA: TGTGCCAGTAGTAGGGGAAGTGGGGGGGCCGCTAGCACAGATACGCAGTATTTT. Its translation: CASSRGSGGAASTDTQYF.

The rearrangement uses TRBV5-6 and TRBJ1-1; TRBD1 might be the D (5 bases). V was cut by 0 bases and J by 1 base, with 13 bases left in between. CDR3 length: 16 amino acids. The germline V gene encodes CDR1 SGHDT and CDR2 YYEEEE. The CDR3 protein is CASSLAGAQANTEAFF. CDR3 DNA sequence: TGTGCCAGCAGCTTGGCCGGAGCACAGGCGAACACTGAAGCTTTCTTT.

CDR3 in amino acids: CASSPGLAIEQFF. As DNA, the CDR3 is TGTGCCAGCAGCCCGGGACTAGCGATTGAGCAGTTCTTC. The chain carries TRBV3-1 (or the pseudogene TRBV3-2) and TRBJ2-1, with TRBD2 matching 10 bases. After removal of 4 bases from V and 9 bases from J, the junction contained 3 bases not matched to a gene. CDR1 and CDR2 from the germline V gene are LGHDT and YNNKEL (reference sequence). CDR3 length: 13 amino acids.

CDR3 sequence (DNA): TGTGCCAGCAGCTCACCTTGGGGGACGCCAGTAAACACTGAAGCTTTCTTT. It encodes CASSSPWGTPVNTEAFF. This chain links TRBV7-6 with TRBJ1-1; TRBD1 is a possible D gene (5 bases). Per the germline V gene, CDR1 is SGHVS and CDR2 is FNYEAQ. The CDR3 spans 17 residues. Trimming shortened V by 4 bases and J by 2 bases, and 20 bases separated the two germline ends.

The V gene is TRBV6-5, the J gene TRBJ2-3; 9 bases map to TRBD1. The V segment lost 5 bases and the J segment 2 bases; nucleotides outside the gene matches: 5. The CDR3 loop spans 15 amino acids. Germline loops: CDR1 MNHEY, CDR2 SVGAGI. For the CDR3, the DNA is TGTGCCAGCAGTCCCACAGGGGGCAACACAGATACGCAGTATTTT. Translation gives CASSPTGGNTDTQYF.

This sequence joins TRBV7-9 and TRBJ2-7; 10 bases match TRBD2. Germline CDR1 is SEHNR and CDR2 is FQNEAQ (reference sequence). The CDR3 spans 15 residues. The J segment lost 5 bases and the V segment lost 4 bases, leaving 8 bases of the junction unmatched. The CDR3 sequence is CASSSPGLATNEQYF. CDR3 nucleotide sequence: TGTGCCAGCAGCTCACCGGGACTAGCGACAAACGAGCAGTACTTC.

This chain joins TRBV6-5 and TRBJ2-7, with D perhaps being TRBD1 or TRBD2 (5 bases each). The V gene's germline CDR1 is MNHEY and CDR2 SVGAGI. CDR3 length equals 15 residues. Deletions cut 5 bases from V and 3 bases from J, with 17 bases between. The CDR3 protein is CASSPRDDAYYEQYF. The CDR3 DNA sequence: TGTGCCAGCAGTCCCCGGGACGATGCTTACTACGAGCAGTACTTC.